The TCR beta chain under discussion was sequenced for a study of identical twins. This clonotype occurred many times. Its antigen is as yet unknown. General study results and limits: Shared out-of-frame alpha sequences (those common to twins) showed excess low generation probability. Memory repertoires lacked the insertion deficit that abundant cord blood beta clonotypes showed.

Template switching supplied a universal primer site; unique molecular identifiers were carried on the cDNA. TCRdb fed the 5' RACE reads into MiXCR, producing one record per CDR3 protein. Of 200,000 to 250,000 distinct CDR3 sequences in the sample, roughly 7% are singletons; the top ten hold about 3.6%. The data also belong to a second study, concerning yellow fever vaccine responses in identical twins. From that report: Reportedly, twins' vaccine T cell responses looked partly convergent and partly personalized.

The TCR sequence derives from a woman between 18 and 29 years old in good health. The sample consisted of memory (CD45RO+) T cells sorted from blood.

The CDR3, as DNA: TGCGCCAGCAGCGGCCCCGTAAAACCCAACAATGAGCAGTTCTTC. It codes for CASSGPVKPNNEQFF. The chain carries TRBV10-1 and TRBJ2-1, with unresolved D. The V gene's germline CDR1 is WNHNN and CDR2 SYGVQD (reference sequence). V lost 6 bases and J 5 bases, leaving 17 bases between the germline ends. The CDR3 is 15 amino acids.